The 13 T cell receptor beta chains presented below share a single source sample, sequenced in a study of T-cell reconstitution after alpha-beta-depleted transplantation in children. A TCRbeta library incorporating unique molecular identifiers was prepared. TCRdb called the PCR reads again in MiXCR, with one record for every CDR3 protein. The sample records around 450,000 distinct CDR3 sequences, under 20% being singletons. The starting material was PBMCs, mostly from graft donor cells, obtained 360 days after TCRalphabeta/CD19-depleted stem cell transplant. The receptors come from a boy under three years old who had a stem cell transplant for Wiskott-Aldrich syndrome, so the T cells may come from the graft donor.

The chain recombines TRBV29-1 with TRBJ2-1; tentatively, D is TRBD1 or TRBD2 (6 bases each). There are 13 residues in the CDR3. CDR1 and CDR2 (germline): SQVTM, ANQGSEA. Deletions cut 6 bases from V and 4 bases from J, with 13 bases between. The CDR3 DNA reads TGCAGCGTGGGGGGCGGGGAATACAATGAGCAGTTCTTC. It encodes CSVGGGEYNEQFF.

A few counts support this clonotype. This chain uses TRBV20-1 with TRBJ2-1; 11 nucleotides agree with TRBD1. From germline, CDR1 is DFQATT and CDR2 SNEGSKA (reference sequence). The CDR3 spans 16 residues. V lost 6 bases, J lost 5 bases, and 12 bases stayed unmatched. DNA of the CDR3: TGCAGTGCCTGGGGTTTCACGGGACAGGGGGACAATGAGCAGTTCTTC. It translates to CSAWGFTGQGDNEQFF.

The chain joins TRBV5-1 to TRBJ2-5; D possibly uses TRBD1 or TRBD2 (5 bases each). The CDR3 covers 15 residues. Trimming cost V 4 bases and J 5 bases, with 18 bases left between them. CDR1 SGHRS and CDR2 YFSETQ come from the germline V gene. DNA of the CDR3: TGCGCCAGCAGCCATATGACCCGGGGCGACGAGACCCAGTACTTC. Encoded protein: CASSHMTRGDETQYF.

V gene TRBV5-1 combines with J gene TRBJ2-1; the match to TRBD2 covers 13 bases. Trimming took 4 bases from V and 4 from J; bases not matched to a gene: 5. The CDR3 loop spans 16 amino acids. Germline values: CDR1 SGHRS, CDR2 YFSETQ. For the CDR3, the DNA is TGCGCCAGCAGCCCGTGGACTAGCGGGGGTTACAATGAGCAGTTCTTC. Protein: CASSPWTSGGYNEQFF.

The gene calls are TRBV7-9 and TRBJ2-3, with 10 bases aligning to TRBD1. V dropped 5 bases and J dropped 3; count of bases not matched to a gene: 5. CDR1 and CDR2 (germline): SEHNR, FQNEAQ (reference sequence). This CDR3 region has 15 residues. In DNA form, the CDR3 reads TGTGCCAGCAGCGGAGACAGGGGGCGGACAGATACGCAGTATTTT. Amino acids: CASSGDRGRTDTQYF.

The V gene is TRBV19, the J gene TRBJ2-4, with D perhaps being TRBD1 or TRBD2 (6 bases each). Trimming removed 2 bases from V and 2 bases from J, with 28 bases in between. The CDR3 runs to 21 residues. Germline CDR1 is LNHDA and CDR2 is SQIVND (reference sequence). CDR3 DNA: TGTGCCAGTAGTATAAATACTACCAGGGCCTGGGGGGCCGGGACCAAAAACATTCAGTACTTC. As protein: CASSINTTRAWGAGTKNIQYF.

The V and J genes are TRBV7-9 and TRBJ1-6; no definite D call. The CDR3 extends over 12 amino acids. The germline V and J ends were trimmed by 6 bases and 7 bases, with 7 bases remaining between them. Germline CDR1 and CDR2: SEHNR and FQNEAQ (reference sequence). The CDR3 DNA sequence: TGTGCCAGCAGTCACCACAATTCACCCCTCCACTTT. Its protein product is CASSHHNSPLHF.

This clonotype was found a few times. The chain links TRBV3-1 to TRBJ2-2, with D hard to call. The CDR3 spans 14 residues. Trimming left V 1 base short and J 2 bases short, with 5 bases between. Germline loops: CDR1 LGHDT, CDR2 YNNKEL (reference sequence). The CDR3: CASSQGHNTGELFF. CDR3 nucleotides: TGTGCCAGCAGCCAAGGGCACAACACCGGGGAGCTGTTTTTT.

The chain employs TRBV12-3 or TRBV12-4 and TRBJ2-3; 10 bases agree with TRBD2. The V segment lost 7 bases and the J segment 6 bases; nucleotides outside the gene matches: 7. The CDR3 contains 14 residues. CDR3 nucleotides: TGTGCCAGCAACCTCCGGACTAGCGGCGATACGCAGTATTTT. The encoded protein is CASNLRTSGDTQYF.

V is TRBV3-1 and J is TRBJ1-5; D is undetermined. The CDR3 is 15 amino acids. Trimming took off 1 base at V and 2 bases at J, with 9 bases between the two ends. Germline values: CDR1 LGHDT, CDR2 YNNKEL (reference sequence). CDR3 nucleotides: TGTGCCAGCAGCCAAGGAAACGGGGGCAATCAGCCCCAGCATTTT. Translated, it gives CASSQGNGGNQPQHF.

The genes are TRBV14 and TRBJ2-7; D possibly corresponds to TRBD1 (5 bases). The CDR3 is made up of 14 amino acids. Trimming removed 5 bases from V and 2 bases from J, with 13 bases in between. Germline lookup yields CDR1 SGHDN and CDR2 FVKESK. In DNA form, the CDR3 reads TGTGCCAGCAGCTCCTCCCCCAGGGCCTACGAGCAGTACTTC. The encoded protein is CASSSSPRAYEQYF.

This clonotype was seen more than once but under ten times. V usage is TRBV24-1 and J usage is TRBJ1-2; TRBD1 matches 9 bases. With 3 bases clipped from V and 2 bases from J, the junction kept 3 bases outside the gene matches. This CDR3 has 15 amino acids. Germline V CDR1 and CDR2: KGHDR, SFDVKD. In DNA, the CDR3 is TGTGCCACCAGTGATGGACAGGGGCCCAACTATGGCTACACCTTC. Translating it yields CATSDGQGPNYGYTF.

This clonotype was counted between two and nine times. The gene calls are TRBV7-9 and TRBJ2-3; maybe TRBD2 (7 bases). CDR3 length equals 17 residues. The germline gives CDR1 SEHNR, CDR2 FQNEAQ (reference sequence). Deletions cut 2 bases from V and 2 bases from J, with 17 bases between. This chain's CDR3 is CASSLMRGGILTDTQYF. In nucleotides, the CDR3 is TGTGCCAGCAGCTTAATGAGGGGGGGAATCCTCACAGATACGCAGTATTTT.